This TCR beta chain was recorded in a study of blood T cells in healthy people across ages. Study findings and constraints: CMV infection status of these donors was not known.

On this clonotype itself: Its target is not known.

Using a J-beta primer mix together with a sample-barcoded 5' primer, a second PCR was run for roughly 6 to 11 cycles. TCRdb analysed the 5' RACE reads with MiXCR anew, one entry per CDR3 protein. The sample lists around 780,000 distinct CDR3 sequences, about 26% occurring once. V trimming: 4 bases; J trimming: 6 bases; junction bases outside the gene matches: 5. The CDR3 covers 16 residues. The data were also submitted as part of a second study, on T cells of mothers and their children. From that second work: Relative to unrelated pairs, biologically related mother-child dyads exhibited marginally greater, non-significant overlap.

The source of this sequence is a boy younger than 18 in good health. The chain employs TRBV12-3 or TRBV12-4 and TRBJ2-1, with 14 bases identical to TRBD2. The sample consisted of blood. The CDR3 here is CASSYRLAGGINEQFF. The CDR3 nucleotides read TGTGCCAGCAGTTACCGACTAGCGGGGGGGATCAATGAGCAGTTCTTC.